Each of the 27 T cell receptor beta chains below was sequenced from the same sample in a study of blood T cell repertoires in COVID-19. This table comes from immunoSEQ multiplex PCR, and its TCRdb copy is limited to in-frame clones, with some not included. This sample carries roughly 30,000 clones, around nine tenths of them seen once, and the ten largest clones take about 13%. The material sequenced was peripheral blood. The source is a human donor in a cohort sampled during active COVID-19. The donor label of this sample is uncertain.

The chain employs TRBV11-1 and TRBJ2-1, with D unresolved. The CDR3 totals 14 residues. The V end was cut by 5 bases, the J end by 0 bases, with 8 bases between. Germline-derived CDR1 and CDR2 are SGHAT and FQDESV (reference sequence). This CDR3 reads CASSQEDSYNEQFF. DNA for the CDR3: TGTGCCAGCAGCCAAGAGGACTCCTACAATGAGCAGTTCTTC. Variable domain in full (rest from reference TRBV11-1 and TRBJ2-1): EAEVAQSPRYKITEKSQAVAFWCDPISGHATLYWYRQILGQGPELLVQFQDESVVDDSQLPKDRFSAERLKGVDSTLKIQPAELGDSAMYLCASSQEDSYNEQFFGPGTRLTVL.

The genes are TRBV27 and TRBJ2-2; 8 bases agree with TRBD1. Germline trimming cut 6 bases from V and 7 bases from J; bases unmatched to any gene: 10. In germline, CDR1 is MNHEY, CDR2 SMNVEV (reference sequence). There are 15 residues in the CDR3. The CDR3 region has the DNA TGTGCCAGCAGCCTCTCGGACAGGGCTATCGGGGAGCTGTTTTTT. This gives the protein CASSLSDRAIGELFF.

This CDR3 reads CASRTGSSEQYF. CDR3 sequence (DNA): TGTGCCAGTAGGACAGGGTCGTCCGAGCAGTACTTC. The V call is TRBV6-5, the J call TRBJ2-7, with 8 bases lining up with TRBD1. CDR1 and CDR2 (germline): MNHEY, SVGAGI. The CDR3 consists of 12 residues. The V segment lost 9 bases and the J segment 6 bases; nucleotides outside the gene matches: 7.

The chain couples TRBV30 to TRBJ1-1, with 12 nucleotides matching TRBD1. CDR1 and CDR2 from the germline V gene are GTSNPN and SVGIG (reference sequence). This CDR3 spans 15 amino acids. V shed 1 base, J shed 7 bases, and the junction held 7 bases outside the gene matches. This chain's CDR3 is CAWSAGTGGSDEAFF. CDR3 DNA: TGTGCCTGGAGTGCCGGGACAGGGGGCTCAGATGAAGCTTTCTTT. Variable domain in full (rest from reference TRBV30 and TRBJ1-1): SQTIHQWPATLVQPVGSPLSLECTVEGTSNPNLYWYRQAAGRGLQLLFYSVGIGQISSEVPQNLSASRPQDRQFILSSKKLLLSDSGFYLCAWSAGTGGSDEAFFGQGTRLTVV.

The V gene is TRBV9, the J gene TRBJ2-2, with D hard to call. Germline V gives CDR1 SGDLS, CDR2 YYNGEE. The CDR3 is made up of 13 amino acids. The ends were cut back, 2 bases at V and 7 bases at J, with 9 bases in the middle. CDR3 protein: CASSVDLGGELFF. The DNA for the CDR3 is TGTGCCAGCAGCGTTGACTTAGGCGGGGAGCTGTTTTTT.

In this sample, this clone turned up a few times. The chain recombines TRBV5-6 with TRBJ2-7, with D maybe TRBD2 (6 bases). The CDR3 is 13 residues long. The germline V gene encodes CDR1 SGHDT and CDR2 YYEEEE. V was shortened by 0 bases and J by 7 bases, with 11 bases between the two germline ends. This chain's CDR3 is CASSLVSGDEQYF. The CDR3 nucleotides read TGTGCCAGCAGCTTGGTATCGGGGGATGAGCAGTACTTC.

This chain links TRBV29-1 with TRBJ2-1; 7 bases match TRBD2. With 1 base clipped from V and 9 bases from J, the junction kept 9 bases outside the gene matches. In germline, CDR1 is SQVTM, CDR2 ANQGSEA. The CDR3 is 14 residues long. DNA of the CDR3: TGCAGCGTTGAAGTGGGACTATCCCCGGGTGAGCAGTTCTTC. Its protein product is CSVEVGLSPGEQFF.

V is TRBV7-9 and J is TRBJ1-1; possibly TRBD1 for D (6 bases). V was cut by 1 base and J by 1 base, with 10 bases left in between. The germline CDR1 and CDR2 sequences are SEHNR and FQNEAQ (reference sequence). There are 15 residues in the CDR3. CDR3 coding DNA: TGTGCCAGCAGCTTAGGTTCCAGGGGGAACACTGAAGCTTTCTTT. It specifies CASSLGSRGNTEAFF.

CDR3: CASSLQPAGGNTEAFF. The CDR3 DNA follows: TGCGCCAGCAGCTTGCAGCCGGCGGGGGGGAACACTGAAGCTTTCTTT. The chain employs TRBV5-1 and TRBJ1-1; D is perhaps TRBD1 (5 bases). The V end was cut by 1 base, the J end by 1 base, with 14 bases between. CDR1 is SGHRS and CDR2 is YFSETQ in the germline V gene. The CDR3 extends over 16 amino acids.

This clone was seen only once. This chain connects TRBV5-1 to TRBJ1-2, with TRBD1 matching 9 bases. Germline CDR1 is SGHRS and CDR2 is YFSETQ. V shed 4 bases and J 7 bases; nucleotides not matched to a gene: 8. This CDR3 spans 14 amino acids. The CDR3 coding sequence is TGCGCCAGCAGCACGGGACAGGGAGAGGGTGGCTACACCTTC. Encoded protein: CASSTGQGEGGYTF.

The chain recombines TRBV2 with TRBJ1-1; no clear D. This CDR3 has 14 amino acids. Germline V CDR1 and CDR2: SNHLY, FYNNEI. V was cut by 7 bases and J by 6 bases, with 18 bases left in between. The CDR3 nucleotides are TGTGCCAGCACCCCCAGACCGGGGTTACCTGAAGCTTTCTTT. This codes for CASTPRPGLPEAFF.

This clone was observed once. The V call is TRBV11-1, the J call TRBJ1-6, with D hard to call. This CDR3 region has 15 residues. Germline CDR1 reads SGHAT; CDR2 reads FQDESV (reference sequence). Between the trimmed V and J ends, which lost 2 bases and 6 bases, there was a span of 11 bases. The CDR3 nucleotides are TGTGCCAGCAGCTTACTTGGTGGAGGTAATTCACCCCTCCACTTT. It translates to CASSLLGGGNSPLHF.

The chain couples TRBV20-1 to TRBJ1-2, with TRBD1 matching over 9 bases. The V gene's germline CDR1 is DFQATT and CDR2 SNEGSKA (reference sequence). V shed 6 bases and J 9 bases; nucleotides not matched to a gene: 11. This CDR3 spans 13 amino acids. The CDR3 here is CSASPGQGISYTF. The CDR3 nucleotides read TGCAGTGCCAGTCCGGGACAGGGAATAAGCTACACCTTC.

By proportion, this clone is medium-sized (0.01 to 0.1%). J is TRBJ2-5 and V is TRBV3-1 (or the pseudogene TRBV3-2); a weak D match, TRBD2 (6 bases). Germline CDR1 reads LGHDT; CDR2 reads YNNKEL (reference sequence). Trimming stripped 5 bases from V and 5 bases from J, with 15 bases between. This CDR3 has 14 residues. The CDR3, as DNA: TGTGCCAGCAGCTCCGGAACTAGCATGGAGACCCAGTACTTC. Translated, it gives CASSSGTSMETQYF.

V usage is TRBV10-3 and J usage is TRBJ1-6; a possible D gene is TRBD1 (5 bases). Germline V gene lookup returns CDR1 ENHRY and CDR2 SYGVKD. The V and J ends lost 3 bases and 8 bases respectively, with 14 bases between them. CDR3 length: 15 amino acids. CDR3 residues: CAISDLGGDDSPLHF. The CDR3 DNA is TGTGCCATCAGTGACTTGGGGGGAGACGATTCACCCCTCCACTTT.

V is TRBV14 and J is TRBJ2-1, with 8 bases aligning to TRBD2. CDR3 length: 15 amino acids. Germline CDR1 reads SGHDN; CDR2 reads FVKESK. Trimming cost V 5 bases and J 9 bases; bases outside gene matches: 12. The CDR3 spells CASSLRGGGLGEQFF. CDR3 nucleotide sequence: TGTGCCAGCAGCTTGAGAGGCGGGGGGTTGGGTGAGCAGTTCTTC.

The gene calls are TRBV24-1 and TRBJ1-5, with D maybe TRBD1 (5 bases). The CDR3 covers 13 residues. V lost 5 bases to trimming and J lost 3 bases, with 7 bases between them. Germline CDR1 and CDR2: KGHDR and SFDVKD. For the CDR3, the DNA is TGTGCCACCAGTGGGGGCACCAATCAGCCCCAGCATTTT. It is translated as CATSGGTNQPQHF.

This clone was seen a few times. V usage is TRBV4-1 and J usage is TRBJ2-1; a weak D match, TRBD2 (5 bases). Germline-derived CDR1 and CDR2 are MGHRA and YSYEKL. Between the trimmed V and J ends, which lost 0 bases and 8 bases, there was a span of 11 bases. The CDR3 extends over 14 amino acids. The CDR3 loop is CASSQEKPGDEQFF. The CDR3 nucleotides are TGCGCCAGCAGCCAAGAAAAGCCCGGGGATGAGCAGTTCTTC.

This chain joins TRBV2 and TRBJ1-4, with TRBD1 identical over 8 bases. The germline CDR1 and CDR2 sequences are SNHLY and FYNNEI. This CDR3 is built from 14 residues. V dropped 6 bases and J dropped 5; count of bases not matched to a gene: 5. CDR3 sequence (DNA): TGTGCCAGCAGGGCGAGACAGGGGAATGAAAAACTGTTTTTT. It codes for CASRARQGNEKLFF. Complete variable domain (other parts from reference TRBV2 and TRBJ1-4): EPEVTQTPSHQVTQMGQEVILRCVPISNHLYFYWYRQILGQKVEFLVSFYNNEISEKSEIFDDQFSVERPDGSNFTLKIRSTKLEDSAMYFCASRARQGNEKLFFGSGTQLSVL.

The chain combines TRBV6-2 or TRBV6-3 with TRBJ1-2; D unclear. Trimming pared 6 bases from V and 7 bases from J, leaving 21 bases between. Germline loops: CDR1 MNHEY, CDR2 SVGEGT. The CDR3 sequence is 15 residues long. The CDR3 reads CASSPLEWSFGGYTF. Here the CDR3 DNA reads TGTGCCAGCAGCCCCCTAGAATGGTCTTTTGGTGGCTACACCTTC.

The chain links TRBV7-2 to TRBJ1-1, with 8 bases that match TRBD1. Germline CDR1 SGHTA, CDR2 FQGNSA. The CDR3 totals 15 residues. The junction had 12 bases not matched to a gene; V was cut back by 8 bases and J by 4 bases. The CDR3 sequence: CASGVPRGQGTEAFF. The CDR3 DNA is TGTGCCAGCGGTGTTCCCAGGGGGCAAGGCACTGAAGCTTTCTTT.

The chain joins TRBV2 to TRBJ1-5, with 9 bases fitting TRBD1. The CDR3 covers 15 residues. V trimming: 6 bases; J trimming: 5 bases; junction bases outside the gene matches: 8. Germline assignment: CDR1 SNHLY and CDR2 FYNNEI. The CDR3 DNA follows: TGTGCCAGCAGACAATCTACAGGGGGCGATCAGCCCCAGCATTTT. This translates into CASRQSTGGDQPQHF. The whole variable domain, filled in from reference TRBV2 and TRBJ1-5, reads EPEVTQTPSHQVTQMGQEVILRCVPISNHLYFYWYRQILGQKVEFLVSFYNNEISEKSEIFDDQFSVERPDGSNFTLKIRSTKLEDSAMYFCASRQSTGGDQPQHFGDGTRLSIL.

This chain uses TRBV6-5 with TRBJ2-3; 7 bases align to TRBD1. V trimming: 7 bases; J trimming: 3 bases; junction bases outside the gene matches: 4. This CDR3 comprises 13 residues. Germline-derived CDR1 and CDR2 are MNHEY and SVGAGI. CDR3 in DNA: TGTGCCAGCACGCCAGGGGGAACAGATACGCAGTATTTT. Its translation: CASTPGGTDTQYF.

The chain joins TRBV4-3 to TRBJ2-7; D remains unclear. Looked up from germline, CDR1 is LGHNA and CDR2 is YSLEER. V was pared by 2 bases and J by 0 bases, with 14 bases between. CDR3 size: 16 residues. For the CDR3, the DNA is TGCGCCAGCAGCCAATTCTACACGTACAGCTCCTACGAGCAGTACTTC. Protein product: CASSQFYTYSSYEQYF.

The chain joins TRBV18 to TRBJ1-1, with TRBD1 matching 9 bases. The length of the CDR3 is 13 residues. J gave up 4 bases and V 6 bases, and 3 bases lay outside the gene matches. Germline lookup yields CDR1 KGHSH and CDR2 LQKENI. The CDR3: CASSRQGGTEAFF. The CDR3 region has the DNA TGTGCCAGCTCTCGACAGGGGGGCACTGAAGCTTTCTTT.

J is TRBJ2-1 and V is TRBV5-5; weak D call: TRBD2 (5 bases). The CDR3 contains 13 residues. The V end was cut by 1 base, the J end by 8 bases, with 10 bases between. Germline V gene data show CDR1 as SGHKS and CDR2 as YYEKEE (reference sequence). The CDR3 bases are TGTGCCAGCAGCTTGTCGGGGAAGGATGAGCAGTTCTTC. Translated, it gives CASSLSGKDEQFF.

The chain combines TRBV24-1 with TRBJ1-5, with 7 bases matching TRBD1. The CDR3 sequence is 15 residues long. V was clipped by 9 bases and J by 7 bases; unmatched bases: 14. CDR1 and CDR2 from the germline V gene are KGHDR and SFDVKD. This chain's CDR3 is CATPIKGGYKQPQHF. Written as DNA, the CDR3 is TGTGCCACCCCCATAAAAGGGGGCTATAAACAGCCCCAGCATTTT.